What follows are 16 T cell receptor beta chains derived from one specimen sequenced in a study of blood T cells in healthy people across ages. It was with a sample-barcoded 5' primer and a J-beta primer mix that a second PCR of roughly 7 to 12 cycles was run. MiXCR, run by TCRdb on the 5' RACE reads, gives a single entry per CDR3 protein. The table shows about a million distinct CDR3 sequences, with 35% to 40% occurring only once. Sequencing was performed on blood. The receptors come from a man between 18 and 29 years old in good health.

The gene calls are TRBV28 and TRBJ2-7; D is undetermined. With 5 bases removed from V and 3 bases from J, the gap between germline ends came to 11 bases. CDR3 size: 13 residues. Germline assignment: CDR1 MDHEN and CDR2 SYDVKM. The CDR3 sequence: CASSLSGYYEQYF. The CDR3 bases are TGTGCCAGCAGTCTCTCCGGATACTACGAGCAGTACTTC.

The table lists this clonotype with many counts. The rearrangement uses TRBV2 and TRBJ2-4, with a tentative D call TRBD2 (5 bases). This CDR3 is 13 amino acids long. V lost 7 bases and J 0 bases, leaving 7 bases between the germline ends. Looked up from germline, CDR1 is SNHLY and CDR2 is FYNNEI. DNA for the CDR3: TGTGCCAGCAATGGACTAGCCAAAAACATTCAGTACTTC. Protein sequence: CASNGLAKNIQYF. Together with reference TRBV2 and TRBJ2-4, the CDR3 gives the full variable domain: EPEVTQTPSHQVTQMGQEVILRCVPISNHLYFYWYRQILGQKVEFLVSFYNNEISEKSEIFDDQFSVERPDGSNFTLKIRSTKLEDSAMYFCASNGLAKNIQYFGAGTRLSVL.

This chain connects TRBV2 to TRBJ2-3; D is ambiguous. V was cut by 2 bases and J by 3 bases, with 9 bases left in between. The CDR3 spans 14 residues. The germline CDR1 and CDR2 sequences are SNHLY and FYNNEI. The CDR3 DNA follows: TGTGCCAGCAGTGAATTGGGTCCTACAGATACGCAGTATTTT. Its translation: CASSELGPTDTQYF.

There are many counts of this clonotype. This sequence joins TRBV15 and TRBJ2-1; 9 nucleotides agree with TRBD1. Trimming removed 4 bases from V and 5 bases from J; junction bases left unmatched: 6. From germline, CDR1 is LNHNV and CDR2 YYDKDF (reference sequence). The CDR3 spans 15 residues. The chain's CDR3 is CATSKDRGLNNEQFF. The CDR3 DNA follows: TGTGCCACCAGCAAGGACAGGGGACTAAACAATGAGCAGTTCTTC.

CDR3 bases: TGCGCCAGCAGCCAGACCCGGACTAGCAGGCTTTCAGATACGCAGTATTTT. Translation gives CASSQTRTSRLSDTQYF. J is TRBJ2-3 and V is TRBV4-3; TRBD2 matches at 8 bases. This CDR3 comprises 17 residues. The trim removed 3 bases at V and 4 bases at J, leaving 12 bases unmatched. Germline lookup yields CDR1 LGHNA and CDR2 YSLEER.

The count of this clonotype is one. V and J are TRBV2 and TRBJ2-3; no clear D gene. The CDR3 consists of 16 residues. V was pared by 4 bases and J by 3 bases, with 17 bases between. Germline CDR1 is SNHLY and CDR2 is FYNNEI. The CDR3 DNA sequence: TGTGCCAGCAGTGGTGCTTCGAAGGGTGGAACAGATACGCAGTATTTT. As protein: CASSGASKGGTDTQYF.

This sequence joins TRBV29-1 and TRBJ1-2, with TRBD1 matching 8 bases. CDR3 length: 14 residues. Germline loops: CDR1 SQVTM, CDR2 ANQGSEA. V gave up 7 bases and J gave up 4 bases; unmatched junction bases: 11. CDR3 DNA: TGCAGCGCGAAAAGGAACAGGGGGGGCTATGGCTACACCTTC. It yields the protein CSAKRNRGGYGYTF.

The V and J genes are TRBV12-3 or TRBV12-4 and TRBJ2-1; D is ambiguous. The end of the DNA aligns better with TRBJ2-7, so the J call may be wrong. This CDR3 comprises 12 residues. In nucleotides, the CDR3 is TGTGCCAGCCGCCTTGGAGTGAATGAGCAGTACTTC. Translating gives CASRLGVNEQYF.

In regard to this clonotype: The junction shows a germline mismatch at one end, possibly a read error. This sequence joins TRBV6-5 and TRBJ1-2, with 8 bases fitting TRBD1. Germline CDR1 MNHEY, CDR2 SVGAGI. There are 15 residues in the CDR3. CDR3 DNA sequence: TGTGTCAGCAGTTACTCGATGACAGGGGACTATGGCTACACCTTC. Its protein product is CVSSYSMTGDYGYTF.

The chain combines TRBV30 with TRBJ2-3; possibly TRBD1 for D (6 bases). The CDR3 covers 16 residues. CDR1 is GTSNPN and CDR2 is SVGIG in the germline V gene (reference sequence). Trimming stripped 3 bases from V and 2 bases from J, with 18 bases between. CDR3 region: CAWRPSDSRYTDTQYF. The CDR3 DNA reads TGTGCCTGGAGGCCTTCGGACAGCCGCTACACAGATACGCAGTATTTT.

The chain recombines TRBV9 with TRBJ2-3; 9 nucleotides line up with TRBD1. Germline V gene lookup returns CDR1 SGDLS and CDR2 YYNGEE. V lost 5 bases, J lost 4 bases, and 11 bases stayed unmatched. The CDR3 spans 16 residues. The CDR3 coding sequence is TGTGCCAGCAGTCCGGAAGGGACAGGGAAGGCAGATACGCAGTATTTT. This gives the protein CASSPEGTGKADTQYF.

The V call is TRBV11-2, the J call TRBJ2-1, with D hard to call. CDR1 is SGHAT, CDR2 FQNNGV, per germline. The CDR3 runs to 12 residues. Trimming shortened V by 5 bases and J by 8 bases, and 10 bases separated the two germline ends. The CDR3 reads CASSRSWDEQFF. For the CDR3, the DNA is TGTGCCAGCAGCCGCTCGTGGGATGAGCAGTTCTTC.

The chain is built from TRBV6-5 and TRBJ2-3; no firm D call. Germline V lookup: CDR1 MNHEY, CDR2 SVGAGI. Trimming removed 2 bases at V and 1 base at J, with 22 bases between. The CDR3 totals 19 residues. CDR3 DNA sequence: TGTGCCAGCAGTTACCGACGATCCTCAAGTTCCCAAGGCACAGATACGCAGTATTTT. This encodes CASSYRRSSSSQGTDTQYF.

Worth noting for this clonotype: An end of the junction differs from the germline gene, which may be a read error. This chain uses TRBV27 with TRBJ1-2, with 8 nucleotides matching TRBD1. CDR1 and CDR2 from the germline V gene are MNHEY and SMNVEV (reference sequence). The CDR3 is 14 residues long. This chain's CDR3 is CASRLSGQVYGYTF. Written as DNA, the CDR3 is TGTGCCAGCAGGTTATCGGGACAGGTGTATGGCTACACCTTC.

This clonotype was detected only once. V and J are TRBV9 and TRBJ2-3; 12 bases line up with TRBD2. After removal of 3 bases from V and 4 bases from J, the junction contained 6 bases not matched to a gene. CDR3 length: 16 residues. Germline loops: CDR1 SGDLS, CDR2 YYNGEE. The CDR3 loop reads CASSAPLAGGPDTQYF. Here the CDR3 DNA reads TGTGCCAGCAGCGCTCCTCTAGCGGGGGGGCCAGATACGCAGTATTTT.

V usage is TRBV5-1 and J usage is TRBJ1-5; TRBD1 agrees at 9 bases. Losses at the gene ends were 1 base for V and 6 bases for J; bases not matched to a gene: 8. Germline CDR1 is SGHRS and CDR2 is YFSETQ. This CDR3 is 16 amino acids long. CDR3 nucleotide sequence: TGCGCCAGCAGCTTGTTTCAGGGACAGGGACTTCAGCCCCAGCATTTT. Translating gives CASSLFQGQGLQPQHF.